This T cell receptor beta chain originates from a study of cytomegalovirus exposure and HLA in healthy donors. Broader study findings: Subsequent analysis revealed that first-cohort TCR clusters tended to co-occur in the 120 or so validation repertoires. Published work reported that the classifier diagnosed cytomegalovirus status with high specificity and sensitivity.

The donors were part of the validation cohort, which consisted of about 120 subjects and was separate from the first cohort of under 750 subjects. Per the germline V gene, CDR1 is SGHDN and CDR2 is FVKESK. Deletions cut 5 bases from V and 4 bases from J, with 8 bases between. CDR3 size: 12 residues. The data were produced by immunoSEQ multiplex PCR, yet TCRdb's version contains in-frame clones alone and is incomplete. The repertoire holds roughly 120,000 clones, with more than 70% as singletons. With regard to this clone: Its antigen is as yet unknown. The sample carries other DNA sequences with the same CDR3.

This TCR derives from a man younger than 30 in good health and CMV-seronegative. Sequencing was carried out using PBMCs. The V gene is TRBV14, the J gene TRBJ1-2, with D tentatively TRBD1 (5 bases). This CDR3 is CASSSGGYGYTF. The CDR3, as DNA: TGTGCCAGCAGCTCCGGGGGCTATGGCTACACCTTC.